This TCR beta chain was recovered during a study of CD8 T cells in Susac syndrome. The germline CDR1 and CDR2 sequences are SNHLY and FYNNEI. This CDR3 comprises 19 residues. V dropped 6 bases and J dropped 2; count of bases not matched to a gene: 14. After extraction with the RNeasy kit, roughly 0.45 to 1 ug of the RNA was reverse transcribed using random hexamers. In TCRdb, the immunoSEQ multiplex PCR reads were re-called with MiXCR into one record per CDR3 protein. The sample shows 330,000 or so distinct CDR3 sequences, about 88% of them seen only once. The receptor was derived from a human donor with multiple sclerosis. Input material: CD8+ T cells from PBMCs. The rearrangement joins TRBV2 to TRBJ2-3; 13 bases are a match to TRBD2. CDR3 amino acids: CASRENHWTSGGPTDTQYF. DNA for the CDR3: TGTGCCAGCAGAGAAAACCATTGGACTAGCGGGGGACCCACAGATACGCAGTATTTT.